These T cell receptor beta chains were read from a single sample in a study of OX40 agonist ivuxolimab in advanced cancers. TCRdb's table, derived via immunoSEQ multiplex PCR, lists solely in-frame clones and lacks some. The sample has 30,000 to 35,000 clones; roughly 80% are singletons. The specimen comprised CD4+ or CD8+ T cells sorted from blood, sampled in a trial of the OX40 agonist ivuxolimab. The receptors were sampled from an adult with an advanced solid tumor such as melanoma, head and neck, liver or kidney cancer. Each CDR3 is given without its conserved first and last residue. For some rows the clone size is stated as once, few or many, or as a class when expanded; others skip it.

J gene | clone size | V gene | CDR3 protein
TRBJ2-5 | few | TRBV30 | AWSPLGLQETQY
TRBJ2-7 | few | TRBV5-1 | ASSRDGNPYEQY
TRBJ2-1 | - | TRBV4-2 | ASSQRGGEQF
TRBJ1-4 | - | TRBV9 | ASSASGTGEKLF
TRBJ1-3 | - | TRBV2 | ASSDTADSTGNTIY
TRBJ2-5 | once | TRBV5-5 | ASSFFPGGGQETQY
TRBJ2-3 | few | TRBV7-9 | ASSGRVAGAADTQY
TRBJ2-7 | - | TRBV28 | ATLDRYEQY
TRBJ1-1 | - | TRBV27 | ASSLLGQANTEAF
TRBJ2-1 | - | TRBV7-9 | ASSVSDVDNEQF
TRBJ2-1 | - | TRBV5-1 | ASSLERFSYNEQF
TRBJ1-4 | - | TRBV28 | ASSPVTGGDEKLF
TRBJ1-2 | - | TRBV28 | ASLVSPSGGYT
TRBJ1-1 | few | TRBV5-1 | ASSWRGAQNTEAF